This section outlines one T cell receptor beta chain sequence together with its context. What it recognizes is unknown. Sequencing used immunoSEQ multiplex PCR; TCRdb keeps in-frame clones, though not all of them. Found here are 150,000 to 200,000 clones, approximately 90% of them singletons; the top ten hold roughly 4%. Analysis merged second doses at about 4 or about 12 weeks. This sample was included in a study of T cell responses to AZD1222 COVID-19 vaccine. The germline gives CDR1 MRHNA, CDR2 SNTAGT. The CDR3 totals 12 residues. The germline V and J ends were trimmed by 4 bases and 10 bases, with 11 bases remaining between them. Study-wide findings and caveats: Just a handful of people given AZD1222 tested seropositive at baseline. Donor demographics were predominantly white British with a female majority; clonal diversity may be underestimated. Spike-spanning, vaccine-associated CD4 TCRs were dominant at 160-218 and 743-854.

Sequenced material: peripheral blood, taken 28 days after the second AZD1222 dose. The chain is built from TRBV6-4 and TRBJ2-1; TRBD1 might be the D (6 bases). The receptor was isolated from an adult who received the AZD1222 COVID-19 vaccine. CDR3 nucleotide sequence: TGTGCCAGCAGTGCAGGGGTTGGGGAGCAGTTCTTC. It translates to CASSAGVGEQFF.